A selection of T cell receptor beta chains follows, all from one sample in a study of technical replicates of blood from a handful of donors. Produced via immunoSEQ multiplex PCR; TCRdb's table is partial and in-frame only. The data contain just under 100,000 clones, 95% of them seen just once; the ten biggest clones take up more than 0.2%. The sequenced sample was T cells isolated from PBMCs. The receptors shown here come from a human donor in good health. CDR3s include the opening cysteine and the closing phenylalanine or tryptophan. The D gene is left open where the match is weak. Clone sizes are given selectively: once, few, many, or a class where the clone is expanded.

TGTGCCATCAGTGAGACAGGGGGCTACGAGCAGTACTTC	CAISETGGYEQYF	TRBV10-3	TRBJ2-7	TRBD1	NA
TGTGCCATCAGTGAGGGGCCCGAAGCTTTCTTT	CAISEGPEAFF	TRBV10-3	TRBJ1-1	NA	few
TGCGCCAGCAGCATGATAGGCGGCGGCACCGGGGAGCTGTTTTTT	CASSMIGGGTGELFF	TRBV5-1	TRBJ2-2	NA	NA
TGTGCCAGTAGCCGCGGGACAGGCGGCAACGAGCAGTACTTC	CASSRGTGGNEQYF	TRBV19	TRBJ2-7	TRBD1	NA
TGTGCCAGTAGTATTTTAAGAGGTGAAGCTTTCTTT	CASSILRGEAFF	TRBV19	TRBJ1-1	NA	NA
TGTGCCAGCAGCTTGTCCGCGGGGAGCTCCTACGAGCAGTACTTC	CASSLSAGSSYEQYF	TRBV5-5	TRBJ2-7	NA	NA
TGTGCCAGCAGCTTGGCGTCAGTTACCTACGAGCAGTACTTC	CASSLASVTYEQYF	TRBV5-5	TRBJ2-7	NA	NA
TGTGCCAGCGGAAAAGGTCAACCGGGACAGGGTGCCACTGAAGCTTTCTTT	CASGKGQPGQGATEAFF	TRBV2	TRBJ1-1	TRBD1	NA
TGCGCCAGCAGGTACACTAGCGGGGGTTGGGAGGATGAGCAGTTCTTC	CASRYTSGGWEDEQFF	TRBV4-1	TRBJ2-1	TRBD2	NA
TGTGCCAGCAGCCAACCCGTTCAGGGGGTCCTTTACCAAGAGACCCAGTACTTC	CASSQPVQGVLYQETQYF	TRBV14	TRBJ2-5	TRBD1	NA
TGTGCCAGCAGGAAAGGGACAGGGTCATCCTACGAGCAGTACTTC	CASRKGTGSSYEQYF	TRBV6-5	TRBJ2-7	TRBD1	NA
TGTGCCAGCAGCTTGGGGAGGAAAACTACGAGCTCCTACAATGAGCAGTTCTTC	CASSLGRKTTSSYNEQFF	TRBV11-2	TRBJ2-1	NA	NA
TGTGCCAGCAGTTTTTTCGTTGGCGGGGGAAACAATGAGCAGTTCTTC	CASSFFVGGGNNEQFF	TRBV28	TRBJ2-1	TRBD2	NA
TGTGCCAGCAGCTTTCAGACCTACGAGCAGTACTTC	CASSFQTYEQYF	TRBV5-5	TRBJ2-7	NA	NA
TGTGCCACCAGCGACCCCCACGACGGCGGGACGTACAATGAGCAGTTCTTC	CATSDPHDGGTYNEQFF	TRBV15	TRBJ2-1	NA	NA
TGTGCCAGCAGCCTACCCGACAGGATTTACGAGCAGTACTTC	CASSLPDRIYEQYF	TRBV7-9	TRBJ2-7	NA	NA
TGTGCCAGCAGTTCTAGCGGGACTAGCGGAACCTACGAGCAGTACTTC	CASSSSGTSGTYEQYF	TRBV28	TRBJ2-7	TRBD2	NA
TGTGCCAGCAGTTACTCGGGGCGGGGTGAGCAGTTCTTC	CASSYSGRGEQFF	TRBV6-5	TRBJ2-1	NA	NA
TGTGCCAGTAGTACCCCGGGACTAGCGGGAGATACGCAGTATTTT	CASSTPGLAGDTQYF	TRBV19	TRBJ2-3	TRBD2	once
TGTGCCAGCAGTCCAAACCGACTAGCGGGAGTCTTAGAGCAGTTCTTC	CASSPNRLAGVLEQFF	TRBV28	TRBJ2-1	TRBD2	NA
TGTGCCAGCAATGGGCAGGGAGGGTATACCGGGGAGCTGTTTTTT	CASNGQGGYTGELFF	TRBV6-6	TRBJ2-2	TRBD2	NA
TGTGCCAGTAGGATAGGGACTATGCGGGGGCCTAACACCGGGGAGCTGTTTTTT	CASRIGTMRGPNTGELFF	TRBV19	TRBJ2-2	NA	NA
TGTGCCAGCAGCCCGGGACTAGCGGGAGGCGAGCAGTACTTC	CASSPGLAGGEQYF	TRBV7-2	TRBJ2-7	TRBD2	NA
TGCGCCAGCAGTGAAACGACTAGCGGGAAGGTTCACGAGCAGTACTTC	CASSETTSGKVHEQYF	TRBV10-2	TRBJ2-7	TRBD2	NA
TGCGCCAGCAGCTCGGTCCAGGGGAAGGGGACCCAGTACTTC	CASSSVQGKGTQYF	TRBV4-1	TRBJ2-5	NA	NA
TGTGCCAGCAGCTTAGATCGGAGGGACTTCGGTGAGCAGTTCTTC	CASSLDRRDFGEQFF	TRBV11-2	TRBJ2-1	NA	NA
TGCAGTGCTATACAGTCCTATGGCTACACCTTC	CSAIQSYGYTF	TRBV20-1	TRBJ1-2	NA	NA
TGTGCCAGCAGCTTGGGGACAGCTATTAATGAAAAACTGTTTTTT	CASSLGTAINEKLFF	TRBV7-2	TRBJ1-4	TRBD1	NA
TGTGCCAGCAGCCCCACGGACTTCCTCGGTGATACGCAGTATTTT	CASSPTDFLGDTQYF	TRBV7-6	TRBJ2-3	NA	NA
TGCGCCAGCACTGTGTTCGGGGGAAGCACTGAAGCTTTCTTT	CASTVFGGSTEAFF	TRBV5-1	TRBJ1-1	NA	NA
TGCAGCGTTGTACTAAACACAGATACGCAGTATTTT	CSVVLNTDTQYF	TRBV29-1	TRBJ2-3	NA	NA
TGTGCCAGTAGTATACCCGGGACTAGCGGGTGGGGCGGGCAGTTCTTC	CASSIPGTSGWGGQFF	TRBV19	TRBJ2-1	TRBD2	NA
TGTGCCAGCAGCCCTACCGACAGGGCCTATGGCTACACCTTC	CASSPTDRAYGYTF	TRBV5-6	TRBJ1-2	TRBD1	NA
TGTGCCATCCTACGAGGGACTAGCGGGACCCCGCAGTTCTTC	CAILRGTSGTPQFF	TRBV2	TRBJ2-1	TRBD2	NA
TGTGCCAGCGTTTCGGACAGTCTAAATGAAAAACTGTTTTTT	CASVSDSLNEKLFF	TRBV2	TRBJ1-4	NA	NA
TGTGCCAGCTCACCACTTGGACAGCAAGAGACCCAGTACTTC	CASSPLGQQETQYF	TRBV18	TRBJ2-5	NA	NA